This T cell receptor (beta chain) originates from a study of blood T cell repertoires in COVID-19. Study-level information: Sites in the United States, Italy and Spain provided acute and convalescent COVID-19 samples. From T cells, B-cell-depleted T cells, or PBMCs came the material, which was cDNA or gDNA.

Here immunoSEQ multiplex PCR was the method, and the copy in TCRdb shows in-frame clones only, minus some. The sample carries just over 250,000 clones, roughly 80% recorded once. Participants came from roughly 25 US areas, aged about 18 to 100 years. Membership in each cohort depended on participant-reported clinical history. The CDR3 spans 15 residues. Germline V gene sequence: CDR1 MNHEY, CDR2 SMNVEV (reference sequence). The germline V and J ends were trimmed by 5 bases and 6 bases, with 16 bases remaining between them. The gene calls are TRBV27 and TRBJ1-4, with D possibly being TRBD1 (5 bases). The receptor comes from a man aged 30 to 45 with acute COVID-19. Source material: PBMCs or T cells enriched from blood (not recorded which). The CDR3 loop is CASSPRGQGYEKLFF. CDR3 nucleotides: TGTGCCAGCAGTCCCCGTGGCCAGGGTTATGAAAAACTGTTTTTT.